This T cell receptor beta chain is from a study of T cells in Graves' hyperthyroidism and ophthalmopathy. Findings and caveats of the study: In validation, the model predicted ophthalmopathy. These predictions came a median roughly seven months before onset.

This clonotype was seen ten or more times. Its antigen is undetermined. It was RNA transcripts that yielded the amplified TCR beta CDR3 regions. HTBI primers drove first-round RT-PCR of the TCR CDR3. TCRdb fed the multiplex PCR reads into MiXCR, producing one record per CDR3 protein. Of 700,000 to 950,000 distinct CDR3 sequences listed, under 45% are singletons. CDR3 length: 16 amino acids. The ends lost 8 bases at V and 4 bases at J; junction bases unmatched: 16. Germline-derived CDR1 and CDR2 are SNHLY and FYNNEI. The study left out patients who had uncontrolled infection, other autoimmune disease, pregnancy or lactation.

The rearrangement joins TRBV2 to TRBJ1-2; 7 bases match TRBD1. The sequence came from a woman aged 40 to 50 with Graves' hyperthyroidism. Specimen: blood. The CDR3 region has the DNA TGTGCCAGCGCATCAAGGGACAGTAGACTCTCCTATGGCTACACCTTC. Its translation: CASASRDSRLSYGYTF.